The sequence of this T cell receptor beta chain was determined in a study of beta chain features in type 1 diabetes. Since all of the isolated RNA was reverse transcribed, expressed TCRB transcripts were what got sequenced. Mean read depth for naive, central memory and regulatory T cell samples was approximately 3.57 million reads. Only in-frame clones appear in the TCRdb table, and some are missing; sequencing was by immunoSEQ multiplex PCR. The repertoire holds approximately 44,000 clones, with around 50% as singletons. Findings and limits, study-wide: Type 1 diabetes patients had moderately but significantly shorter TCRB CDR3s in all four CD4+ subsets. cDNA-based reads could over-represent cells with high TCR expression.

To note about this clone: Its antigen remains unidentified.

CDR1 SGHRS and CDR2 YFSETQ come from the germline V gene. The germline V and J ends were trimmed by 0 bases and 2 bases, with 9 bases remaining between them. The CDR3 is made up of 15 amino acids. Sequencing was done on a sample of Tregs from blood. The sequence derives from a woman aged 18-29 years in good health. The chain recombines TRBV5-1 with TRBJ1-3; tentatively, D is TRBD1 (5 bases). The CDR3 protein is CASSLGRGPGNTIYF. CDR3 nucleotides: TGCGCCAGCAGCTTGGGGAGGGGTCCTGGAAACACCATATATTTT.